This T cell receptor (beta chain) is from a study of CXCR3-negative and CXCR3-positive naive CD8 T cells. Through 5' RACE with UMI labels, the TRB cDNA libraries were prepared. TCRdb reanalyzed the 5' RACE reads and collapses them to one entry per CDR3 protein, without DNA. The table for this sample gives around 60,000 distinct CDR3 sequences. General observations from the study: Hydrophobicity was higher for TRB CDR3s found in CXCR3-positive naive cells than in CXCR3-negative naive cells. Cryopreserved cells partially lost CXCR3 expression, and fresh PBMCs were used in most assays.

Regarding this clonotype: The antigen remains undetermined.

Germline loops: CDR1 SGHNT, CDR2 YENEEA. The CDR3 is made up of 13 amino acids. The chain recombines TRBV11-3 with TRBJ2-1. The specimen sequenced was naive CXCR3+ CD8+ T cells from blood. Subset here: CD45RO-CCR7+CD27+CD95- naive CD8+ T cells expressing CXCR3 (TNR3+). The source of this sequence is a human donor in good health. Some clones in this sample may be carry-over from other donors' samples. This CDR3 is CASSLSPSGEQFF.